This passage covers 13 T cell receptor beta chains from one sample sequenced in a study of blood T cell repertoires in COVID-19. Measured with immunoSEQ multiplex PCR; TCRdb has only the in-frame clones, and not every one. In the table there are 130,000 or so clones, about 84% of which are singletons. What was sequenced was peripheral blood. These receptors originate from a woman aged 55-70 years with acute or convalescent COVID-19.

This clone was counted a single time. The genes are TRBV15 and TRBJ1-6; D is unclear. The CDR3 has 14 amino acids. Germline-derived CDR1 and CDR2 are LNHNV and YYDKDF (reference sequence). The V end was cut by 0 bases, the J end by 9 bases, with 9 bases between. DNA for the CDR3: TGTGCCACCAGCAGAGAAGCGGAGCGTTCACCCCTCCACTTT. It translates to CATSREAERSPLHF.

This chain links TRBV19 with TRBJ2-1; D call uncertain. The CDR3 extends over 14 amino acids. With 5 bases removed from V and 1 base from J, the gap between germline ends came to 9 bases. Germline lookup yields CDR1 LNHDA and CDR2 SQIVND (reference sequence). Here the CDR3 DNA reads TGTGCCAGTAGTGGGCCCTTTTCCTACAATGAGCAGTTCTTC. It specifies CASSGPFSYNEQFF.

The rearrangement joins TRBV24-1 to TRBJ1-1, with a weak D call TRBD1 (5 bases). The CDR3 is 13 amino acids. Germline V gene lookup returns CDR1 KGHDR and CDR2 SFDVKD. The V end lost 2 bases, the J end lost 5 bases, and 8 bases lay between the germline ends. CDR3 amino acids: CATSDSRVTEAFF. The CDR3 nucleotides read TGTGCCACCAGTGATTCCAGGGTTACTGAAGCTTTCTTT.

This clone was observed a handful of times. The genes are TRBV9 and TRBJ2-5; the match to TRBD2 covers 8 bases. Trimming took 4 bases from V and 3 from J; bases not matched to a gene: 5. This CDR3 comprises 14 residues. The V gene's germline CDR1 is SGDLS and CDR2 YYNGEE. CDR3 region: CASSPVGLEETQYF. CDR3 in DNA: TGTGCCAGCAGCCCAGTGGGACTAGAAGAGACCCAGTACTTC.

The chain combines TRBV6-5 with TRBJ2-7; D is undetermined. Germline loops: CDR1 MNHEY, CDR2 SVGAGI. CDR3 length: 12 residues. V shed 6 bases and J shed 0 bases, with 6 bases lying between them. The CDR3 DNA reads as TGTGCCAGCAGGACACTCTCCTACGAGCAGTACTTC. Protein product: CASRTLSYEQYF.

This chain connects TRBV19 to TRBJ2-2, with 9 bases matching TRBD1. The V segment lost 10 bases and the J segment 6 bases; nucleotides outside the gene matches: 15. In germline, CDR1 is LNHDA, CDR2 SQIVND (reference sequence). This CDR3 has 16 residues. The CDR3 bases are TGTGCCACCGACCCCACTCTGACAGGGGGGGCCGGGGAGCTGTTTTTT. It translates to CATDPTLTGGAGELFF.

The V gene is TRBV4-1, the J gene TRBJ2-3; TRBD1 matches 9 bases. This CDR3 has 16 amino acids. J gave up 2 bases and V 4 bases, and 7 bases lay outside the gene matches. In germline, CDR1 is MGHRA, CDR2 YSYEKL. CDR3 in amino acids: CASSPQGAGSTDTQYF. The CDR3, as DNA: TGCGCCAGCAGCCCACAGGGGGCGGGTTCCACAGATACGCAGTATTTT.

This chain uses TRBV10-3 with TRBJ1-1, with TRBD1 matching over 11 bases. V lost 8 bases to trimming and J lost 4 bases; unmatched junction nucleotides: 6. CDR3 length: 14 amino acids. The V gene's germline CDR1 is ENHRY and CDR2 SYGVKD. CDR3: CAISGQGEVTEAFF. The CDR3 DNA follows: TGTGCCATCTCGGGACAGGGGGAGGTCACTGAAGCTTTCTTT.

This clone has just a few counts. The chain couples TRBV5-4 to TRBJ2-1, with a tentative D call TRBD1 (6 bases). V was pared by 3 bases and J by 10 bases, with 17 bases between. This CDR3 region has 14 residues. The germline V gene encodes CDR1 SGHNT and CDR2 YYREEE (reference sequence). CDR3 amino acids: CASSSASGVEEQFF. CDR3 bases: TGTGCCAGCAGCTCTGCATCAGGGGTAGAAGAGCAGTTCTTC.

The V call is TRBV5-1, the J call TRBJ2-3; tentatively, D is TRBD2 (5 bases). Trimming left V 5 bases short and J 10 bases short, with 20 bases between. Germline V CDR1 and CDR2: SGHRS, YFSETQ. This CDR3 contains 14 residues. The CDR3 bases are TGCGCCAGCAGTTCAGGACTGAGTCCATCGGCGCAGTATTTT. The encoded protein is CASSSGLSPSAQYF.

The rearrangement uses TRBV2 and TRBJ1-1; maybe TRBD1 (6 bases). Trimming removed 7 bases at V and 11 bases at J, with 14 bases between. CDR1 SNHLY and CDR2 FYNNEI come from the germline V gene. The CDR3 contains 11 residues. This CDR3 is CASTLTGGAFF. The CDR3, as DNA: TGTGCCAGCACCCTGACAGGTGGGGCTTTCTTT.

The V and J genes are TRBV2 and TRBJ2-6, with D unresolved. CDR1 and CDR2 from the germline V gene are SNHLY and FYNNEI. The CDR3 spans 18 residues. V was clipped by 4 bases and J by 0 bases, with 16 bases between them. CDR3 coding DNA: TGTGCCAGCAGTGTTTCTGGCCGACAACACTCTGGGGCCAACGTCCTGACTTTC. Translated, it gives CASSVSGRQHSGANVLTF. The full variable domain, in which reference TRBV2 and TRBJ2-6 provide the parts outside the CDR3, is EPEVTQTPSHQVTQMGQEVILRCVPISNHLYFYWYRQILGQKVEFLVSFYNNEISEKSEIFDDQFSVERPDGSNFTLKIRSTKLEDSAMYFCASSVSGRQHSGANVLTFGAGSRLTVL.

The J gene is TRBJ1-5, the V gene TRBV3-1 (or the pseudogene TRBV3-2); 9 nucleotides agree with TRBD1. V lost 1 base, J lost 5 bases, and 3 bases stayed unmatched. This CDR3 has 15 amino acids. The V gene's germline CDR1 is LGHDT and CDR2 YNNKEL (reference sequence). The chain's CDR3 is CASSQGTGVYQPQHF. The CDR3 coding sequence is TGTGCCAGCAGCCAAGGGACAGGGGTCTATCAGCCCCAGCATTTT.